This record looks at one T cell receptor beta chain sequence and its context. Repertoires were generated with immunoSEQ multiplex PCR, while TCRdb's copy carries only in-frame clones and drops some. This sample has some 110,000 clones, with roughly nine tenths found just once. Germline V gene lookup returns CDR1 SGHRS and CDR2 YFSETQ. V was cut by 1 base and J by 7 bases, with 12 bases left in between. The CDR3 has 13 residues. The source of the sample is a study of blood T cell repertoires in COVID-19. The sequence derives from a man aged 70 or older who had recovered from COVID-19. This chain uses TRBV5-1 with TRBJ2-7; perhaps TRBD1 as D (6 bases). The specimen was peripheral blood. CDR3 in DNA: TGCGCCAGCAGCTTGACAGGGTCGGGGGAGCAGTACTTC. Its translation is CASSLTGSGEQYF.